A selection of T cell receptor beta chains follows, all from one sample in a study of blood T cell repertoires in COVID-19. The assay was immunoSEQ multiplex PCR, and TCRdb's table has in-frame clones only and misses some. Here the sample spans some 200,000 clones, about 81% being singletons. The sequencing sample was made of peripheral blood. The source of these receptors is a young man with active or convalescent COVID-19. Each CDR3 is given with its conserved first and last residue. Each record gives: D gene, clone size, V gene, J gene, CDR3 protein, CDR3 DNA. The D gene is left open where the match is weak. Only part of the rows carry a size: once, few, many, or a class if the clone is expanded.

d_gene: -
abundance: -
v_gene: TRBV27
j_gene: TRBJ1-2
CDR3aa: CASSFSGANGYTF
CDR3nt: TGTGCCAGCAGTTTCTCAGGGGCAAATGGCTACACCTTC

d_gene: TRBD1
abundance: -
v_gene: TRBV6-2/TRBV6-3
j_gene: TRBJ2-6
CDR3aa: CASSSPRDRMPSGANVLTF
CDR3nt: TGTGCCAGCAGTTCCCCCCGGGACAGGATGCCCTCTGGGGCCAACGTCCTGACTTTC

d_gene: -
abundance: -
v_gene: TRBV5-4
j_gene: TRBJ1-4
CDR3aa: CASSLAAGEKLFF
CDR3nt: TGTGCCAGCAGCTTGGCCGCAGGTGAAAAACTGTTTTTT

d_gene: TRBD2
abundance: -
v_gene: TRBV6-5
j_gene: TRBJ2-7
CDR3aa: CASSRGLAGRYEQYF
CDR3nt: TGTGCCAGCAGTCGGGGACTAGCGGGCCGCTACGAGCAGTACTTC

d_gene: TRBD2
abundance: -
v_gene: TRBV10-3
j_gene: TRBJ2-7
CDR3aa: CAIRDGTSEIYEQYF
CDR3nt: TGTGCCATCAGGGATGGGACTAGCGAAATCTACGAGCAGTACTTC

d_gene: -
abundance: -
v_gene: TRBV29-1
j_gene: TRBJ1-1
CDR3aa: CSVGNRLNTEAFF
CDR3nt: TGCAGCGTTGGTAACAGGTTGAACACTGAAGCTTTCTTT

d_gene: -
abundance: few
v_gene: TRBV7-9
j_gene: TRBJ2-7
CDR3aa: CASSAGVGTNYEQYF
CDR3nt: TGTGCCAGCAGCGCCGGGGTCGGAACAAACTACGAGCAGTACTTC

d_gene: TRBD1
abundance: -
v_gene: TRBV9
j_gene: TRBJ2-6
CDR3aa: CASSVGWDSYTNVLTF
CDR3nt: TGTGCCAGCAGCGTAGGATGGGACAGTTATACCAACGTCCTGACTTTC

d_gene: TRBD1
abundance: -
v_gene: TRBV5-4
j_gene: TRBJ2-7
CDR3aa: CASSLGQGGTYEQYF
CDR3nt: TGTGCCAGCAGCTTGGGACAGGGGGGAACCTACGAGCAGTACTTC

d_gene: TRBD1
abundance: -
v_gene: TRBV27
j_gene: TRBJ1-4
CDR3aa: CASSLVDRAGEKLFF
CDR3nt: TGTGCCAGCAGTTTAGTGGACAGGGCTGGCGAAAAACTGTTTTTT

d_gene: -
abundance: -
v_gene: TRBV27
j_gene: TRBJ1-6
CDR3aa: CASNPGGNSPLHF
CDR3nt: TGTGCCAGCAACCCCGGCGGGAATTCACCCCTCCACTTT

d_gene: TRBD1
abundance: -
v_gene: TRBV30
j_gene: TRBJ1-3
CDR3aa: CAREVQGGNTIYF
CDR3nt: TGTGCCCGAGAAGTACAGGGGGGAAACACCATATATTTT

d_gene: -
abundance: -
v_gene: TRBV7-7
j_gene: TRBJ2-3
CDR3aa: CASSPGSSGDTQYF
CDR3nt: TGTGCTAGCAGCCCTGGGTCCTCCGGGGATACGCAGTATTTT

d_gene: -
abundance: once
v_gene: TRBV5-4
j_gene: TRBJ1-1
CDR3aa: CASSFSLNTEAFF
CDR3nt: TGTGCCAGCAGCTTTTCGTTGAACACTGAAGCTTTCTTT

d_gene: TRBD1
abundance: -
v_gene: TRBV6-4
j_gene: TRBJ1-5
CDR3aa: CASSPPGQDNQPQHF
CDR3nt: TGTGCCAGCAGTCCGCCGGGACAGGACAATCAGCCCCAGCATTTT

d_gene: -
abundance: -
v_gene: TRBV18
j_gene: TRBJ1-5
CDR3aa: CASSPRAGGNQPQHF
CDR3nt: TGTGCCAGCTCACCACGGGCCGGGGGGAATCAGCCCCAGCATTTT

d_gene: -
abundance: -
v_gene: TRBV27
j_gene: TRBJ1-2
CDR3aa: CASSSRAAGGNGYTF
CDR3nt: TGTGCCAGCAGCTCACGGGCGGCGGGGGGAAATGGCTACACCTTC

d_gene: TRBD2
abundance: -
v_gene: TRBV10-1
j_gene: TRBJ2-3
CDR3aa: CASSEKRGPLTDTQYF
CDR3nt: TGCGCCAGCAGTGAGAAGCGGGGGCCGCTCACAGATACGCAGTATTTT

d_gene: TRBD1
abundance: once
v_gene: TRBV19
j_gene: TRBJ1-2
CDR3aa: CASSIASGTGYGYTF
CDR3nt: TGTGCCAGTAGTATAGCATCTGGGACAGGGTATGGCTACACCTTC

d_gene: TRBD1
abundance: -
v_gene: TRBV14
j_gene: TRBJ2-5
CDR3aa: CASSPRTGGRETQYF
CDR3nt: TGTGCCAGCAGCCCCAGGACAGGGGGCAGGGAGACCCAGTACTTC

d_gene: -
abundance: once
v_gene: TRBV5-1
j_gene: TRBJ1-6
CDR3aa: CASSLSGGDSPLHF
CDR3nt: TGCGCCAGCAGCTTGAGCGGGGGCGATTCACCCCTCCACTTT

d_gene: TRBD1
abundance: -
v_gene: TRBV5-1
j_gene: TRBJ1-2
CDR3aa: CASSQGEISTYGYTF
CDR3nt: TGCGCCAGCAGCCAGGGGGAGATAAGCACCTATGGCTACACCTTC

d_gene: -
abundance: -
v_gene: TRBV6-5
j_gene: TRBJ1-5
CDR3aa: CASTWTADSNQPQHF
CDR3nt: TGTGCCAGCACCTGGACAGCTGATAGCAATCAGCCCCAGCATTTT

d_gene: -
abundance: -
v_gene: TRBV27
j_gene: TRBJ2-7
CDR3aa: CASSETLSSYEQYF
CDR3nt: TGTGCCAGCAGCGAGACTTTGAGCTCCTACGAGCAGTACTTC

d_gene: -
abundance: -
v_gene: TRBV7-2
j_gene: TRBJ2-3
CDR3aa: CASSLGILGGTDTQYF
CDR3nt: TGTGCCAGCAGCTTAGGGATCCTAGGAGGCACAGATACGCAGTATTTT

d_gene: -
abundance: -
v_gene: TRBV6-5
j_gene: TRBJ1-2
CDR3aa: CASSYSNPVVGYTF
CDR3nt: TGTGCCAGCAGTTACTCGAATCCGGTGGTCGGCTACACCTTC

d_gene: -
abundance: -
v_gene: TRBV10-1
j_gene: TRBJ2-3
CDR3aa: CASGTGGFTDTQYF
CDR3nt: TGCGCCAGCGGGACGGGGGGCTTCACAGATACGCAGTATTTT

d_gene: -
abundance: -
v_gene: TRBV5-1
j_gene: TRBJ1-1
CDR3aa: CASRWANTEAFF
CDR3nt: TGCGCCAGCAGGTGGGCGAACACTGAAGCTTTCTTT

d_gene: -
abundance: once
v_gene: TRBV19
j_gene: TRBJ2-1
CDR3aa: CALRLYSGEQFF
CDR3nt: TGTGCCCTCAGGCTGTACTCTGGGGAGCAGTTCTTC

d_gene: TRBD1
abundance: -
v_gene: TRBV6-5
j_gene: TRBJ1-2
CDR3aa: CASRTDRGKNYGYTF
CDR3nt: TGTGCCAGCAGAACGGACAGGGGGAAGAACTATGGCTACACCTTC

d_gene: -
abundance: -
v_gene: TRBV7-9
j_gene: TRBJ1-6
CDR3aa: CASSEGSGSYNSPLHF
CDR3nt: TGTGCCAGCAGCGAGGGAAGCGGGTCCTATAATTCACCCCTCCACTTT

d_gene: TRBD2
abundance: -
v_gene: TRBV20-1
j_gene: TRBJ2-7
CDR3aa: CSASPGLAGGSSYEQYF
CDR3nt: TGCAGTGCTAGTCCCGGACTAGCGGGAGGTTCCTCCTACGAGCAGTACTTC

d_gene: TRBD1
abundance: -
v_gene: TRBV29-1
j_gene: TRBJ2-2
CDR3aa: CSVGRGQGELFF
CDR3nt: TGCAGCGTTGGCAGGGGGCAAGGGGAGCTGTTTTTT

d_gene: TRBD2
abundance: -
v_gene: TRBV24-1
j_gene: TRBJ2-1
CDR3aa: CATSDGLAGDHEQFF
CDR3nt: TGTGCCACCAGTGATGGACTAGCGGGAGACCATGAGCAGTTCTTC

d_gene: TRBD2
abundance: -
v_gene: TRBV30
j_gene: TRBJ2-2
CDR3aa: CAWSGTRVTGELFF
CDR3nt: TGTGCCTGGAGCGGGACTAGAGTTACCGGGGAGCTGTTTTTT

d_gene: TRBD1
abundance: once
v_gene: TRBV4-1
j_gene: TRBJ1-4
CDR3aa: CASSPGQAATNEKLFF
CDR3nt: TGCGCCAGCAGCCCGGGACAGGCTGCAACTAATGAAAAACTGTTTTTT

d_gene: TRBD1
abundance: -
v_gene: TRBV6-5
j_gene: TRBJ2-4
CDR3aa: CASTWDRGNIQYF
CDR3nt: TGTGCCAGCACTTGGGACAGGGGCAACATTCAGTACTTC

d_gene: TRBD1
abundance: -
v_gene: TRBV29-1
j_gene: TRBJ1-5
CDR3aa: CSVVGTGVQPQHF
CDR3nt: TGCAGCGTCGTCGGGACAGGGGTTCAGCCCCAGCATTTT

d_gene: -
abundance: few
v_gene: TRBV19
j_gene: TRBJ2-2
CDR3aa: CASSISGNTGELFF
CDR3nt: TGTGCCAGTAGTATATCCGGGAACACCGGGGAGCTGTTTTTT

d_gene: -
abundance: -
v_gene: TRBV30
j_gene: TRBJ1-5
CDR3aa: CAWSVGSNQPQHF
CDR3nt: TGTGCCTGGAGTGTCGGTAGCAATCAGCCCCAGCATTTT

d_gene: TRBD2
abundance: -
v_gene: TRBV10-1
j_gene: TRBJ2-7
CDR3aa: CASSEGTSGEGSYEQYF
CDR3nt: TGCGCCAGCAGTGAGGGGACTAGCGGAGAAGGATCCTACGAGCAGTACTTC

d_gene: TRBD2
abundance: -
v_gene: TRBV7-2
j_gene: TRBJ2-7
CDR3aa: CASRADGLALYEQYF
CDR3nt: TGTGCCAGCAGGGCAGACGGACTAGCCCTCTACGAGCAGTACTTC

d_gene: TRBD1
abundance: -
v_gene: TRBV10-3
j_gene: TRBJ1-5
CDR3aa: CATGGTGRNSNQPQHF
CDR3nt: TGTGCCACCGGGGGGACAGGGAGGAATAGCAATCAGCCCCAGCATTTT

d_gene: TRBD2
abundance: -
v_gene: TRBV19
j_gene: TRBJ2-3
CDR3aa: CASRRTSLTDTQYF
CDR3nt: TGTGCCAGTAGGAGGACTAGCTTGACAGATACGCAGTATTTT

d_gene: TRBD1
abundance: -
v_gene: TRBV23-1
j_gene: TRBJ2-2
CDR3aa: CASSPSTTGGSNTGELFF
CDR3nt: TGCGCCAGCAGTCCCAGTACCACAGGGGGCTCGAACACCGGGGAGCTGTTTTTT

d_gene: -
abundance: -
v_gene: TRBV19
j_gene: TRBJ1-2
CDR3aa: CASTQSSWGGGTRNYGYTF
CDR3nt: TGTGCCAGTACCCAATCCTCTTGGGGAGGAGGGACTCGCAACTATGGCTACACCTTC

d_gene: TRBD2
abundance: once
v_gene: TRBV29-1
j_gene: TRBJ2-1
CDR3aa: CSVEGGPELAGVYNEQFF
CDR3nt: TGCAGCGTTGAAGGGGGCCCAGAACTAGCGGGAGTGTACAATGAGCAGTTCTTC

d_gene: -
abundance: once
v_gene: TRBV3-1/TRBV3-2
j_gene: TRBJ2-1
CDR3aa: CASSQERTTVSYNEQFF
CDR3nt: TGTGCCAGCAGCCAAGAGAGGACTACCGTCTCCTACAATGAGCAGTTCTTC

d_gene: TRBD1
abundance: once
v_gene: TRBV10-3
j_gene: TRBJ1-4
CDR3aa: CAVQGAIGEKLFF
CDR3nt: TGTGCCGTACAGGGGGCGATTGGTGAAAAACTGTTTTTT

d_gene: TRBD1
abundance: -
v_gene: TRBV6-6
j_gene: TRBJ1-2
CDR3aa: CASSYLPGQGVPYTF
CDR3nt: TGTGCCAGCAGTTATCTACCCGGCCAGGGGGTCCCCTACACCTTC

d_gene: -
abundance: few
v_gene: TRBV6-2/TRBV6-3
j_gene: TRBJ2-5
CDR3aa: CASSYPHAPGVQTQYF
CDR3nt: TGTGCCAGCAGTTACCCCCACGCCCCCGGGGTCCAGACCCAGTACTTC

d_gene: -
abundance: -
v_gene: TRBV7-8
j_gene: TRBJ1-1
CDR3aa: CASSFQQGVLMNTEAFF
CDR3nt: TGTGCCAGCAGCTTCCAACAGGGTGTTCTCATGAACACTGAAGCTTTCTTT